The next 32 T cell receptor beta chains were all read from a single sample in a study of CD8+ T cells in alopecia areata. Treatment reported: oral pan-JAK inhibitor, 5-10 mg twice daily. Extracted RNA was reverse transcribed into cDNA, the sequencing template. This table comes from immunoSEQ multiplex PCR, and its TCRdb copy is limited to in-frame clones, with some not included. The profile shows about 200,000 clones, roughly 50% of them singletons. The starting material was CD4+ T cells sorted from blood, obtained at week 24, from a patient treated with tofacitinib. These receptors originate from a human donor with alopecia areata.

In DNA, the CDR3 is TGTGCCAGCAGCGTAGAGGGACTAGCGGGCTCAACCTCTAGCACAGATACGCAGTATTTT. Translated, it gives CASSVEGLAGSTSSTDTQYF. V gene TRBV9 combines with J gene TRBJ2-3; 12 positions agree with TRBD2. Germline-derived CDR1 and CDR2 are SGDLS and YYNGEE. V trimming: 0 bases; J trimming: 0 bases; junction bases outside the gene matches: 11. The CDR3 has 20 amino acids.

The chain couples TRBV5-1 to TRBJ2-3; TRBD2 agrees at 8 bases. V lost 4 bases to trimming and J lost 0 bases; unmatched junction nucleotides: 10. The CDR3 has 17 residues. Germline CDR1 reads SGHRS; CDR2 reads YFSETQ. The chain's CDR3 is CASSPRTSRNSTDTQYF. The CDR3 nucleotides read TGCGCCAGCAGCCCTAGGACTAGCAGAAATAGCACAGATACGCAGTATTTT.

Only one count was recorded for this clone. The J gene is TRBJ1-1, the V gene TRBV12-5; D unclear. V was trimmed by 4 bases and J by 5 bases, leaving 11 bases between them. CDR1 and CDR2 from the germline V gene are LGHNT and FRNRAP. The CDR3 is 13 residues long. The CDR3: CASGSPSGTEAFF. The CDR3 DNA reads TGTGCTAGTGGTTCACCGAGCGGGACTGAAGCTTTCTTT.

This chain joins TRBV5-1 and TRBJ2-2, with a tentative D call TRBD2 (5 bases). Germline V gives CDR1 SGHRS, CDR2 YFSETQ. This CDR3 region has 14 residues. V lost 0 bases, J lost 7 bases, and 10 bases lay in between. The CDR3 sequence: CASSLVSSNGELFF. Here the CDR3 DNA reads TGCGCCAGCAGCTTGGTTTCTAGCAACGGGGAGCTGTTTTTT.

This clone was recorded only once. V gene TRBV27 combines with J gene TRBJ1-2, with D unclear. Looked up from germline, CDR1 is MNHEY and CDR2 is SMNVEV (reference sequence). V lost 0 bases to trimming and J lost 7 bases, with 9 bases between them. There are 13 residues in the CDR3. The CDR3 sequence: CASSLSAGSGYTF. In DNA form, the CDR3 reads TGTGCCAGCAGTTTATCGGCAGGCTCTGGCTACACCTTC.

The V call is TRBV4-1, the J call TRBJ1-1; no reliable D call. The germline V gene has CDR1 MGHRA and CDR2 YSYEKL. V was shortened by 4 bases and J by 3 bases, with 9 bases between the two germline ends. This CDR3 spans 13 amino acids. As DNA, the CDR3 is TGCGCCAGCAGCCTTGCCTCAGACACTGAAGCTTTCTTT. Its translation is CASSLASDTEAFF.

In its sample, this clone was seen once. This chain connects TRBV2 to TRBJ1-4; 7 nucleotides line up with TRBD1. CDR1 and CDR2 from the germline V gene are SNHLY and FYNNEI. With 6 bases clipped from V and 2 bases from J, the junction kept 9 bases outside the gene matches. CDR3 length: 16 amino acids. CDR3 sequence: CASRSTGVGTNEKLFF. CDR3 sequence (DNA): TGTGCCAGCAGGTCTACAGGGGTGGGCACTAATGAAAAACTGTTTTTT.

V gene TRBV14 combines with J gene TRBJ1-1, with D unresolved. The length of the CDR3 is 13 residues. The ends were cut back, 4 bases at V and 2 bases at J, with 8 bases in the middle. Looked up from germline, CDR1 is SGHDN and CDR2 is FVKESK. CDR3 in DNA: TGTGCCAGCAGCCTACCACTCAACACTGAAGCTTTCTTT. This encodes CASSLPLNTEAFF.

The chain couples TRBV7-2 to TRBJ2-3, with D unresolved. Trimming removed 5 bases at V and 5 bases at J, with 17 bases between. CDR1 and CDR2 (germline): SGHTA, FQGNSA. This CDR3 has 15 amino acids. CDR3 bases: TGTGCCAGCAGCCCGAGAGCTCCTATCAGAGATACGCAGTATTTT. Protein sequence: CASSPRAPIRDTQYF.

CDR3 in amino acids: CAWSVGNYNEQFF. The CDR3 DNA reads TGTGCCTGGAGTGTGGGGAATTACAATGAGCAGTTCTTC. The V gene is TRBV30, the J gene TRBJ2-1; no firm D call. The CDR3 loop spans 13 amino acids. Trimming removed 0 bases at V and 4 bases at J, with 7 bases between. CDR1 is GTSNPN, CDR2 SVGIG, per germline (reference sequence).

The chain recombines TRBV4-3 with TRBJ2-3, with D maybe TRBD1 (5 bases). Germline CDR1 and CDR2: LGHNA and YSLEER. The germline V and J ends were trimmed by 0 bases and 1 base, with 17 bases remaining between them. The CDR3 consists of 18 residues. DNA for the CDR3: TGCGCCAGCAGCCAAGATGGGGCGCTCGACTTGGGCACAGATACGCAGTATTTT. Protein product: CASSQDGALDLGTDTQYF.

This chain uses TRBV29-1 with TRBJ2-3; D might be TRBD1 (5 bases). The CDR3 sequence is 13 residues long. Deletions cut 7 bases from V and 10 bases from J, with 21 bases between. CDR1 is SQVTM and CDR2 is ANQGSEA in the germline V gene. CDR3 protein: CSARGSRAWAQYF. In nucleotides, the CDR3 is TGCAGCGCCCGAGGTAGCAGGGCGTGGGCGCAGTATTTT.

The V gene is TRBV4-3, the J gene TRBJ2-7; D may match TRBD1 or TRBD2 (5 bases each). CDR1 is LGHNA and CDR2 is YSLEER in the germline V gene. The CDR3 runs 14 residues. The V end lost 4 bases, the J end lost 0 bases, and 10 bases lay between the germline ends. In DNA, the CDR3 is TGCGCCAGCAGCCTCGAGGGGAGCTCCTACGAGCAGTACTTC. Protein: CASSLEGSSYEQYF.

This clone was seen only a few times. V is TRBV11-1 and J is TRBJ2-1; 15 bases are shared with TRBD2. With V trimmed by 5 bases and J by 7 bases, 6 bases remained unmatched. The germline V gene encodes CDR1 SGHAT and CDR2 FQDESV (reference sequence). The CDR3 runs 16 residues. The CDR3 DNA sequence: TGTGCCAGCAGCGCCTGGACTAGCGGGAGGGGGAATGAGCAGTTCTTC. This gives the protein CASSAWTSGRGNEQFF.

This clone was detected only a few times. The CDR3 loop reads CASSLPGTSGRSYNEQFF. The CDR3 nucleotides are TGTGCCAGCAGTTTACCGGGGACTAGCGGGAGGTCCTACAATGAGCAGTTCTTC. This chain connects TRBV27 to TRBJ2-1; 15 nucleotides align to TRBD2. CDR1 and CDR2 from the germline V gene are MNHEY and SMNVEV (reference sequence). The V segment lost 2 bases and the J segment 1 base; nucleotides outside the gene matches: 3. The CDR3 runs 18 residues.

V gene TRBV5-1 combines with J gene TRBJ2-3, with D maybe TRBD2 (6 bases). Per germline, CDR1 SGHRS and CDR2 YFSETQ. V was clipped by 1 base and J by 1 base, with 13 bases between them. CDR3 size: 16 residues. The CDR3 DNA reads TGCGCCAGCAGCTTGAAGACTAGTGATGGCACAGATACGCAGTATTTT. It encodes CASSLKTSDGTDTQYF.

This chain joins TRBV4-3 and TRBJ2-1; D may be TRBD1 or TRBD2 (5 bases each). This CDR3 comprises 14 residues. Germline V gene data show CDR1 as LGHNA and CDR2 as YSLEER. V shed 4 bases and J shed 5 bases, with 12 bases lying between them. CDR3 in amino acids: CASSLQGDHNEQFF. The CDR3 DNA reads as TGCGCCAGCAGCCTCCAAGGGGACCACAATGAGCAGTTCTTC.

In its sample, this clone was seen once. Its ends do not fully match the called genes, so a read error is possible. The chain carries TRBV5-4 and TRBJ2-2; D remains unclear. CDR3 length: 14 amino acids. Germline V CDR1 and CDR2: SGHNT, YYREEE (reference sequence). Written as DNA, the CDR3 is TGCGCCAGCAGCTTGCAACAGAACACCGGGGAGCTGTTTTTT. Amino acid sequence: CASSLQQNTGELFF.

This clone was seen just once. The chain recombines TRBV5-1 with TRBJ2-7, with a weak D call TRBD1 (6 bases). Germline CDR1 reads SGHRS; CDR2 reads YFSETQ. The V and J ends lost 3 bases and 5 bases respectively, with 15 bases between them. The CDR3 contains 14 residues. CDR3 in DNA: TGCGCCAGCAGCTCCGGGACAACTCGCGACGAGCAGTACTTC. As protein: CASSSGTTRDEQYF.

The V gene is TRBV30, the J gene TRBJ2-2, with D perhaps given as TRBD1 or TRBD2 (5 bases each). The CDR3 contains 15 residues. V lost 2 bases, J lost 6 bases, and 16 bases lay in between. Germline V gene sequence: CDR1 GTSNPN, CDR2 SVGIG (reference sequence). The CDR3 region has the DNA TGTGCCTGGAGTTCCCTAGAGTTGGGGGCCGGGGAGCTGTTTTTT. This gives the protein CAWSSLELGAGELFF.

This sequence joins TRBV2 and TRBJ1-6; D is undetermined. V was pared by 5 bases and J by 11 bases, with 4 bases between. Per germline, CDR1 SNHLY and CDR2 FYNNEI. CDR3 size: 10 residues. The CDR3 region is CASSPPPLHF. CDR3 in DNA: TGTGCCAGCAGTCCGCCACCCCTCCACTTT.

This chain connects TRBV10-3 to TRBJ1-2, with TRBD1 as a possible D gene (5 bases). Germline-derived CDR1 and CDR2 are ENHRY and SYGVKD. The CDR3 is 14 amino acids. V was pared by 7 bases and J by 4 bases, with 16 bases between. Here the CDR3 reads CAITKTTEGYGYTF. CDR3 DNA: TGTGCCATCACCAAAACGACAGAGGGCTATGGCTACACCTTC.

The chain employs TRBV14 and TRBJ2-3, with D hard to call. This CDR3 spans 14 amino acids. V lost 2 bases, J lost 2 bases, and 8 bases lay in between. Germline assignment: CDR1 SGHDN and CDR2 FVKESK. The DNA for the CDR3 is TGTGCCAGCAGCCAACTCGGGCACACAGATACGCAGTATTTT. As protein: CASSQLGHTDTQYF.

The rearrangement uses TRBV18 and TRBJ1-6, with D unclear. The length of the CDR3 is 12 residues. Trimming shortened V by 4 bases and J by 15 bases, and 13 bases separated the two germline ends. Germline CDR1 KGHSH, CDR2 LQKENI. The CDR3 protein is CASSQQFADLHF. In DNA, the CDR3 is TGTGCCAGCTCACAACAGTTCGCCGACCTCCACTTT.

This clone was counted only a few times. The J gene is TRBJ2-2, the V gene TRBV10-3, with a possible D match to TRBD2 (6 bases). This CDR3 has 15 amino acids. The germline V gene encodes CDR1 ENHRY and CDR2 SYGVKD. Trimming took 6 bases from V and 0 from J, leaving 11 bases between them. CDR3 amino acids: CAISTVAANTGELFF. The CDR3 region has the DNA TGTGCCATCAGCACCGTAGCGGCGAACACCGGGGAGCTGTTTTTT.

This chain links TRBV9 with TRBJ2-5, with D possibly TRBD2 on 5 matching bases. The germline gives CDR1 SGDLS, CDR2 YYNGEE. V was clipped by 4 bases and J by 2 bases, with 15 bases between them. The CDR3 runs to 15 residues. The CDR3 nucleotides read TGTGCCAGCAGCTGGCAAGGACTTTTACAAGAGACCCAGTACTTC. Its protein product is CASSWQGLLQETQYF.

CDR3 DNA sequence: TGTGCCTGGTCCGGGACAGCGGACTTTCAGCCCCAGCATTTT. It specifies CAWSGTADFQPQHF. The gene calls are TRBV30 and TRBJ1-5; TRBD1 aligns across 7 bases. This CDR3 is built from 14 residues. Germline loops: CDR1 GTSNPN, CDR2 SVGIG (reference sequence). Trimming took 5 bases from V and 6 from J; bases not matched to a gene: 10.

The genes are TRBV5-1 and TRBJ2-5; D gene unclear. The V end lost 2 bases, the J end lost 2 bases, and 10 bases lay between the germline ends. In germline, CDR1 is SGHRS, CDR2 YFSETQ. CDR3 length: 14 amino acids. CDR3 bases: TGCGCCAGCAGCTTTACCTCAGAACAAGAGACCCAGTACTTC. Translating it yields CASSFTSEQETQYF.

This CDR3 is CAWSSRPYEQYF. Here the CDR3 DNA reads TGTGCCTGGAGTTCTAGACCCTACGAGCAGTACTTC. This sequence joins TRBV30 and TRBJ2-7; unclear D gene. Germline CDR1 GTSNPN, CDR2 SVGIG (reference sequence). The CDR3 sequence is 12 residues long. V shed 2 bases and J shed 2 bases, with 7 bases lying between them.

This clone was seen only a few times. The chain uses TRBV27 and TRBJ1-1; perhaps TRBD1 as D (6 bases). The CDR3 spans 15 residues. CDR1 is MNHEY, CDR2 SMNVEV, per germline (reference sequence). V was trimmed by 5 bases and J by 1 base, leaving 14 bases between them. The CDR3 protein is CASSPPDRPNTEAFF. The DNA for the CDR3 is TGTGCCAGCAGTCCTCCGGACAGACCGAACACTGAAGCTTTCTTT.

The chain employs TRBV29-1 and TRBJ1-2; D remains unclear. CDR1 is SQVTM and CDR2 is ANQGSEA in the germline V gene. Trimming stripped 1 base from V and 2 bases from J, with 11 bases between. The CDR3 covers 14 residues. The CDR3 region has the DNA TGCAGCGTTGAAGTAGTGGAAGGGAACTATGGCTACACCTTC. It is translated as CSVEVVEGNYGYTF.

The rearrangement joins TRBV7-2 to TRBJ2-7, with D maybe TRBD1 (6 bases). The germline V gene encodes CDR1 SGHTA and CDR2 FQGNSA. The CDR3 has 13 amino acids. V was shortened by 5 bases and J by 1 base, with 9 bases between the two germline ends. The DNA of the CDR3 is TGTGCCAGCAGCGACAGGTATTCCTACGAGCAGTACTTC. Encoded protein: CASSDRYSYEQYF.